The 27 T cell receptor beta chains below all came from one sample that was sequenced in a study of cytotoxic CD8 clonotypes in ibrutinib-treated CLL. Sequenced by immunoSEQ multiplex PCR; TCRdb stores in-frame clones only, minus some. The table records about 76,000 clones, more than 70% of them present only once. The sequenced sample was PBMCs, obtained before ibrutinib treatment. These receptors were taken from a human donor with chronic lymphocytic leukemia.

The CDR3 loop reads CASSFGRQPNQPQHF. The CDR3 DNA reads as TGTGCCAGCAGTTTCGGGCGACAGCCCAATCAGCCCCAGCATTTT. The J gene is TRBJ1-5, the V gene TRBV28, with a tentative D call TRBD1 (5 bases). Trimming took 3 bases from V and 3 from J, leaving 12 bases between them. The CDR3 loop spans 15 amino acids. Germline V lookup: CDR1 MDHEN, CDR2 SYDVKM.

This clone was counted between two and nine times. V and J are TRBV30 and TRBJ1-5; D is unclear. There are 13 residues in the CDR3. The germline gives CDR1 GTSNPN, CDR2 SVGIG (reference sequence). Deletions cut 1 base from V and 0 bases from J, with 4 bases between. In DNA, the CDR3 is TGTGCCTGGAGTGGTGATAGCAATCAGCCCCAGCATTTT. This gives the protein CAWSGDSNQPQHF.

The genes are TRBV10-3 and TRBJ2-1, with D possibly being TRBD1 or TRBD2 (5 bases each). This CDR3 has 15 amino acids. CDR1 and CDR2 (germline): ENHRY, SYGVKD. Deletions cut 3 bases from V and 6 bases from J, with 15 bases between. The CDR3 loop is CAISDLPPGPNEQFF. CDR3 bases: TGTGCCATCAGTGACCTGCCGCCGGGACCCAATGAGCAGTTCTTC.

The chain employs TRBV5-1 and TRBJ2-5; D is ambiguous. The CDR3 is 12 residues long. Germline CDR1 reads SGHRS; CDR2 reads YFSETQ. V was trimmed by 4 bases and J by 3 bases, leaving 7 bases between them. CDR3 protein: CASSLSEETQYF. CDR3 nucleotides: TGCGCCAGCAGCCTTTCAGAAGAGACCCAGTACTTC.

The chain combines TRBV6-1 with TRBJ1-5, with 8 bases that match TRBD1. The CDR3 is 15 amino acids. Germline assignment: CDR1 MNHNS and CDR2 SASEGT. J was trimmed by 7 bases and V by 6 bases; bases with no gene match: 11. This chain's CDR3 is CASSPGQVLWQPQHF. For the CDR3, the DNA is TGTGCCAGCAGCCCGGGACAGGTGTTATGGCAGCCCCAGCATTTT.

The genes are TRBV9 and TRBJ2-7, with D possibly matching TRBD1 (6 bases). V was clipped by 4 bases and J by 0 bases, with 14 bases between them. The CDR3 is 15 residues long. CDR1 and CDR2 (germline): SGDLS, YYNGEE. The CDR3 reads CASSPRTEASYEQYF. The CDR3 region has the DNA TGTGCCAGCAGCCCCCGGACAGAGGCCTCCTACGAGCAGTACTTC. The whole variable domain, remainder taken from reference TRBV9 and TRBJ2-7, is DSGVTQTPKHLITATGQRVTLRCSPRSGDLSVYWYQQSLDQGLQFLIQYYNGEERAKGNILERFSAQQFPDLHSELNLSSLELGDSALYFCASSPRTEASYEQYFGPGTRLTVT.

The chain couples TRBV28 to TRBJ2-1, with 7 nucleotides matching TRBD1. From germline, CDR1 is MDHEN and CDR2 SYDVKM. The J segment lost 4 bases and the V segment lost 8 bases, leaving 8 bases of the junction unmatched. The CDR3 has 14 residues. The CDR3 nucleotides are TGTGCCAGCGGTAGACAGGGACGTTACAATGAGCAGTTCTTC. Translating it yields CASGRQGRYNEQFF.

This clone occurred once. The chain combines TRBV18 with TRBJ2-7; D remains unclear. V lost 4 bases and J 3 bases, leaving 10 bases between the germline ends. Per the germline V gene, CDR1 is KGHSH and CDR2 is LQKENI. The CDR3 has 13 residues. CDR3 region: CASSLSAGYEQYF. The CDR3 DNA is TGTGCCAGCTCACTTTCAGCAGGCTACGAGCAGTACTTC.

The DNA of the CDR3 is TGTGCCAGCTCACCAAATCTTCGAGCGAATCCTGCCTACGAGCAGTACTTC. This gives the protein CASSPNLRANPAYEQYF. The chain links TRBV18 to TRBJ2-7; no clear D gene. Trimming stripped 2 bases from V and 2 bases from J, with 19 bases between. The germline CDR1 and CDR2 sequences are KGHSH and LQKENI. This CDR3 has 17 residues. Looking up the rest from reference TRBV18 and TRBJ2-7 gives the full variable domain: NAGVMQNPRHLVRRRGQEARLRCSPMKGHSHVYWYRQLPEEGLKFMVYLQKENIIDESGMPKERFSAEFPKEGPSILRIQQVVRGDSAAYFCASSPNLRANPAYEQYFGPGTRLTVT.

The rearrangement joins TRBV4-1 to TRBJ2-3; perhaps TRBD2 as D (6 bases). The germline CDR1 and CDR2 sequences are MGHRA and YSYEKL. This CDR3 is built from 15 residues. V lost 1 base and J lost 1, with 9 bases in between. The CDR3 DNA sequence: TGCGCCAGCAGCCAAGTCTCGGGGGGCACAGATACGCAGTATTTT. Its translation: CASSQVSGGTDTQYF.

The CDR3 DNA follows: TGCGCCAGCAGTCCCCTCACCGGGTTTCGGCACACTGAAGCTTTCTTT. Protein sequence: CASSPLTGFRHTEAFF. The rearrangement uses TRBV23-1 and TRBJ1-1, with no clear D. TRBV23-1 falls under the ORF class, with uncertain function. The V end was cut by 4 bases, the J end by 3 bases, with 18 bases between. The CDR3 covers 16 residues.

The rearrangement links TRBV6-6 to TRBJ2-3; D is unclear. Trimming removed 2 bases at V and 1 base at J, with 7 bases between. In germline, CDR1 is MNHNY, CDR2 SVGAGI (reference sequence). CDR3 length equals 14 residues. The CDR3 nucleotides read TGTGCCAGCAGTTACGACGGACGCACAGATACGCAGTATTTT. This encodes CASSYDGRTDTQYF.

This chain connects TRBV19 to TRBJ1-1, with 9 bases that match TRBD1. Germline assignment: CDR1 LNHDA and CDR2 SQIVND (reference sequence). This CDR3 comprises 14 residues. V shed 5 bases and J 10 bases; nucleotides not matched to a gene: 11. The DNA of the CDR3 is TGTGCCAGTAGTTCCGGGACAGGGCCTCGCCCAGCTTTCTTT. Its protein product is CASSSGTGPRPAFF. The complete variable domain, with remaining parts taken from reference TRBV19 and TRBJ1-1, reads DGGITQSPKYLFRKEGQNVTLSCEQNLNHDAMYWYRQDPGQGLRLIYYSQIVNDFQKGDIAEGYSVSREKKESFPLTVTSAQKNPTAFYLCASSSGTGPRPAFFGQGTRLTVV.

The chain combines TRBV4-2 with TRBJ2-3; D unclear. V was shortened by 2 bases and J by 7 bases, with 10 bases between the two germline ends. The CDR3 loop spans 13 amino acids. Germline V gives CDR1 LGHNA, CDR2 YNFKEQ. CDR3 DNA: TGTGCCAGCAGCCAACTGACGGAGAATACGCAGTATTTT. It specifies CASSQLTENTQYF.

The CDR3 DNA is TGTGCCAGCAGTCGAGGACAGGCGACAGCCGAGAGGGGCTACACCTTC. Translating it yields CASSRGQATAERGYTF. The chain couples TRBV6-6 to TRBJ1-2; 7 nucleotides match TRBD1. This CDR3 comprises 16 residues. The trim removed 5 bases at V and 8 bases at J, leaving 17 bases unmatched. Germline CDR1 is MNHNY and CDR2 is SVGAGI (reference sequence).

V and J are TRBV30 and TRBJ2-1; tentative D call: TRBD1 (6 bases). V was pared by 3 bases and J by 7 bases, with 22 bases between. This CDR3 is 16 amino acids long. Germline lookup yields CDR1 GTSNPN and CDR2 SVGIG (reference sequence). CDR3 bases: TGTGCCTGGAGCGGGGTGGAAGGGGGTGTTTGGAATGAGCAGTTCTTC. As protein: CAWSGVEGGVWNEQFF.

V gene TRBV6-4 combines with J gene TRBJ1-2, with D tentatively TRBD1 (6 bases). The CDR3 length is 13 residues. Trimming pared 4 bases from V and 7 bases from J, leaving 13 bases between. Germline V gives CDR1 MRHNA, CDR2 SNTAGT. The CDR3: CASSAGAGLGYTF. DNA for the CDR3: TGTGCCAGCAGTGCAGGGGCGGGCCTTGGCTACACCTTC.

CDR3 sequence (DNA): TGTGCCAGCAGTTTTGGGTCAGGGATGAATGAGCAGTTCTTC. It translates to CASSFGSGMNEQFF. The chain recombines TRBV27 with TRBJ2-1; the D gene is possibly TRBD1 (5 bases). Germline V CDR1 and CDR2: MNHEY, SMNVEV (reference sequence). This CDR3 region has 14 residues. V was shortened by 3 bases and J by 7 bases, with 13 bases between the two germline ends.

V gene TRBV5-5 combines with J gene TRBJ1-1, with D unclear. From germline, CDR1 is SGHKS and CDR2 YYEKEE (reference sequence). Between the trimmed V and J ends, which lost 2 bases and 4 bases, there was a span of 9 bases. The CDR3 runs 13 residues. This chain's CDR3 is CASSFSGGTEAFF. The DNA for the CDR3 is TGTGCCAGCAGCTTTTCAGGCGGCACTGAAGCTTTCTTT.

The V and J genes are TRBV18 and TRBJ2-1, with 11 bases fitting TRBD2. CDR1 and CDR2 from the germline V gene are KGHSH and LQKENI. Trimming at V came to 1 base and at J to 1 base, leaving 3 bases not matched to a gene. The CDR3 length is 17 residues. CDR3 sequence (DNA): TGTGCCAGCTCACCACTAACTAGCGGGAGATCCTACAATGAGCAGTTCTTC. Its translation: CASSPLTSGRSYNEQFF.

This sequence joins TRBV5-1 and TRBJ2-2, with D possibly being TRBD1 or TRBD2 (5 bases each). This CDR3 comprises 17 residues. Trimming cost V 0 bases and J 3 bases, with 15 bases left between them. Germline lookup yields CDR1 SGHRS and CDR2 YFSETQ. The CDR3 spells CASSLAGTDFDTGELFF. The CDR3 DNA reads TGCGCCAGCAGCTTGGCTGGGACGGACTTCGACACCGGGGAGCTGTTTTTT.

This clone is a singleton in its sample. CDR3 protein: CASSEVKYRNTGELFF. CDR3 nucleotide sequence: TGTGCCAGCAGTGAAGTAAAATACAGGAACACCGGGGAGCTGTTTTTT. The genes are TRBV6-1 and TRBJ2-2; no reliable D call. CDR1 and CDR2 from the germline V gene are MNHNS and SASEGT. The CDR3 is made up of 16 amino acids. V lost 1 base and J lost 1, with 10 bases in between.

The CDR3 sequence: CAWSKGGSNTEAFF. DNA of the CDR3: TGTGCCTGGAGTAAAGGGGGCTCGAACACTGAAGCTTTCTTT. This chain uses TRBV30 with TRBJ1-1; TRBD1 matches 7 bases. Germline V lookup: CDR1 GTSNPN, CDR2 SVGIG (reference sequence). The J segment lost 1 base and the V segment lost 2 bases, leaving 4 bases of the junction unmatched. The CDR3 has 14 residues.

Here the CDR3 DNA reads TGTGCCATCAGGATGAACAGCGAGAAAGCTTTCTTT. Its translation: CAIRMNSEKAFF. J is TRBJ1-1 and V is TRBV10-3, with unresolved D. V dropped 6 bases and J dropped 9 bases, with 14 bases sitting between them. Germline V lookup: CDR1 ENHRY, CDR2 SYGVKD. This CDR3 contains 12 residues.

The CDR3 nucleotides read TGTGCCAGCAGCGTAGAATTAGCGGGAGGGCCTGGTCAGATATACACCGGGGAGCTGTTTTTT. The encoded protein is CASSVELAGGPGQIYTGELFF. This chain connects TRBV9 to TRBJ2-2; 11 bases match TRBD2. Germline V gene sequence: CDR1 SGDLS, CDR2 YYNGEE. CDR3 length: 21 amino acids. The V segment lost 0 bases and the J segment 3 bases; nucleotides outside the gene matches: 16.

V is TRBV28 and J is TRBJ1-3; D gene unclear. The CDR3 loop spans 13 amino acids. Trimming removed 6 bases at V and 5 bases at J, with 11 bases between. The germline CDR1 and CDR2 sequences are MDHEN and SYDVKM. CDR3 protein: CASSSPYRNTIYF. CDR3 in DNA: TGTGCCAGCAGCTCTCCATATCGAAACACCATATATTTT.

The chain is built from TRBV27 and TRBJ2-7, with D maybe TRBD2 (5 bases). The CDR3 runs 14 residues. With 4 bases removed from V and 6 bases from J, the gap between germline ends came to 16 bases. Germline lookup yields CDR1 MNHEY and CDR2 SMNVEV (reference sequence). CDR3 protein: CASSSSGETSEQYF. In DNA form, the CDR3 reads TGTGCCAGCAGTTCCAGCGGCGAAACTTCCGAGCAGTACTTC.